This TCR beta chain is from a study of T cell responses to AZD1222 COVID-19 vaccine. Study-level results: Recipients of AZD1222 seropositive at baseline numbered only five or six. Donor demographics were predominantly white British with a female majority; clonal diversity may be underestimated.

Trimming left V 7 bases short and J 6 bases short, with 12 bases between. Per the germline V gene, CDR1 is MNHEY and CDR2 is SVGAGI. This CDR3 is built from 12 residues. Generated by immunoSEQ multiplex PCR, the TCRdb table keeps only in-frame clones and is missing some. Of 65,000 to 85,000 clones in the sample, about 91% are singletons; the top ten hold 9% to 10%. Points on this clone: As yet, its antigen is unknown.

The chain has TRBV6-5 and TRBJ1-2; maybe TRBD1 (6 bases). The specimen was peripheral blood, collected 28 days after the second dose of the MenACWY control vaccine. This TCR was recovered from an adult who received the MenACWY meningococcal vaccine as a control. CDR3 loop: CASNRGGDGYTF. CDR3 nucleotides: TGTGCCAGCAATAGGGGGGGCGATGGCTACACCTTC.